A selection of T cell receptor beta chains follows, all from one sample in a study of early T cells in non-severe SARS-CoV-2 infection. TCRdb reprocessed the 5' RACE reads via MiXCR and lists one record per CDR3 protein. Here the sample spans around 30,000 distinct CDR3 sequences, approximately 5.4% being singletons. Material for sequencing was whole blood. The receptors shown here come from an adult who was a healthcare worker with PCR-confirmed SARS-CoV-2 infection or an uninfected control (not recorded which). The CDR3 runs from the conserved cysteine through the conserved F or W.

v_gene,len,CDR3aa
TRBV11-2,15,CASSSLSSGTDTQYF
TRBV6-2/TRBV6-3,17,CASRGDRGLGSNQPQHF
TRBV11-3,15,CASSPGGTGVETQYF
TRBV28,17,CASSSFRGAGGANVLTF
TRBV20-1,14,CSAGGSTAGSPLHF
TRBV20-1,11,CSAHSTDTQYF
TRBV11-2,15,CASSLWLAGTDTQYF
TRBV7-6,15,CASSVHRSLDGELFF
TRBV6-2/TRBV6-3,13,CASSSGEAETQYF
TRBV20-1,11,CSALRGQEQFF
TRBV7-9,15,CASSLVSGSTDTQYF
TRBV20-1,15,CSARDGRGAWIEQFF
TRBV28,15,CASIADRGLNQPQHF
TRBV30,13,CAWRDRTKYGYTF
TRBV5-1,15,CASSLGTRNTDTQYF
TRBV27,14,CASSLGSPEETQYF
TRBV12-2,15,CASRANGGAHNEQFF
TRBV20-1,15,CSAASPGKAPDTQYF
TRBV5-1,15,CASSPGGSGANVLTF
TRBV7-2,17,CASSSLQGLPAYNEQFF
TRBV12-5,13,CASGLRPSYGYTF
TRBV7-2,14,CASSPQRGTYEQYF
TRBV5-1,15,CASSWTAGGTGELFF
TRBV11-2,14,CASSFAGIHQPQHF
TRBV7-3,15,CASSPTGGNYNEQFF